This TCR beta chain stems from a study of CD8 T cells in ankylosing spondylitis. By quantitative 5'-RACE with molecular barcodes, the TCR beta libraries were made. TCRdb recomputed calls from the 5' RACE reads with MiXCR, one row per CDR3 protein. The repertoire holds about 130,000 distinct CDR3 sequences, with around 9% as singletons. In this sample, this clonotype turned up many times. Its antigen is currently unknown. Study-level findings and limits: Clones that were linked to disease were CD8+ and were relatively rare in peripheral blood.

Germline V gene lookup returns CDR1 SGHKS and CDR2 YYEKEE (reference sequence). The CDR3 length is 15 residues. V was trimmed by 4 bases and J by 5 bases, leaving 18 bases between them. The rearrangement uses TRBV5-5 and TRBJ2-5; D uncertain. Sequencing used blood, either unsorted or a sorted T cell fraction (not recorded which). The sequence was collected from a male donor with ankylosing spondylitis or in good health (not recorded which). The CDR3 coding sequence is TGTGCCAGCAGCGTCACCCCCGCTCGCCAGGAGACCCAGTACTTC. It codes for CASSVTPARQETQYF.